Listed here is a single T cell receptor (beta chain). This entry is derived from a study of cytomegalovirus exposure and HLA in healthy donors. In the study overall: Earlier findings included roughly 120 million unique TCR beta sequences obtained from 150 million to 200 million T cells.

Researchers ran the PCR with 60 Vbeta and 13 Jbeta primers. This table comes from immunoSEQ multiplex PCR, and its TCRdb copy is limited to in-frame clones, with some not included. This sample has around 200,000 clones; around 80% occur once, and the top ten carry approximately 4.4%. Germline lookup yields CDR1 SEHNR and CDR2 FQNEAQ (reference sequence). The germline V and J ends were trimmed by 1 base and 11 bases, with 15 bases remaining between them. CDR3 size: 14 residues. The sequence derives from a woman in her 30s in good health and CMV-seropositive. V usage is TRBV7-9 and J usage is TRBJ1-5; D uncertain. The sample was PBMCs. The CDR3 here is CASSLGGSLGTQHF. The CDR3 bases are TGTGCCAGCAGCTTAGGGGGTTCCCTCGGGACCCAGCATTTT.